This paragraph covers one T cell receptor (beta chain) sequence. The target antigen is unknown. The germline gene is not matched at one end of the junction; a read error may be the cause. The source of the sample is a study of Ad26.COV2.S vaccination and SARS-CoV-2 variants. Study-level background: The vaccine Ad26.COV2.S was put into the muscle once, or twice with 56 days between.

The CDR3 is 13 amino acids. Per the germline V gene, CDR1 is SGHKS and CDR2 is YYEKEE (reference sequence). General observations from the study: Total T cell responses may have been underestimated by the TCR breadth and depth analyses. Recipients of either vaccine or placebo displayed similar breadth of non-spike TCRs.

Generated by immunoSEQ multiplex PCR, the TCRdb table keeps only in-frame clones and is missing some. Among approximately 480,000 clones listed, approximately 90% were seen once. The treatment was: roughly 20 received Ad26.COV2.S at low or high dose, single or two shots; 5 received placebo; per-sample allocation not given. Sampling was performed 63 days after the first vaccine or placebo injection. SARS-CoV-2 spike from the Wuhan strain was encoded by the vaccine, an Ad26 vector. The starting material was peripheral blood, obtained in a trial of Ad26.COV2.S vaccine versus placebo. This clonotype was sampled from a person between 18 and 65 years old who received the Ad26.COV2.S COVID-19 vaccine or a placebo. The chain recombines TRBV5-5 with TRBJ1-1; 7 nucleotides line up with TRBD1. The CDR3 bases are TGTGCCAGCAGCTTGGCTACAACCCTCCAGGGGGGCTTT. Encoded protein: CASSLATTLQGGF. Filled out from reference TRBV5-5 and TRBJ1-1, the complete variable domain reads DAGVTQSPTHLIKTRGQQVTLRCSPISGHKSVSWYQQVLGQGPQFIFQYYEKEERGRGNFPDRFSARQFPNYSSELNVNALLLGDSALYLCASSLATTLQGGFGQGTRLTVV.